Detailed here is one T cell receptor (beta chain). Its antigen is still unknown. The sample belongs to a study of CXCR3-negative and CXCR3-positive naive CD8 T cells. Study-wide points: Relative to memory CD8+ cells, whose diversity was much lower, both naive subsets had comparably high diversity. For naive cells, CXCR3-negative and CXCR3-positive subsets had similar TRBV-TRBJ usage; for memory cells, usage differed. Cryopreserved cells showed partially decreased CXCR3 expression, and most assays used fresh PBMCs. CXCR3-positive naive cells had more hydrophobic TRB CDR3s than CXCR3-negative naive cells.

This CDR3 is built from 13 residues. The V gene's germline CDR1 is SQVTM and CDR2 ANQGSEA. The method, 5' RACE with UMI labels, was used to prepare the TRB cDNA libraries. After re-calling the 5' RACE reads, TCRdb lists one entry per CDR3 protein, DNA absent. Recorded here are about 150,000 distinct CDR3 sequences; the top ten clones represent approximately 0.51%. Under 350,000 cells per CD8+ T cell subset were flow-sorted in triplicate. The J gene is TRBJ1-2, the V gene TRBV29-1. This TCR was recovered from a human donor in good health. Some clones in this sample may be carry-over from other donors' samples. Sequencing used naive CXCR3+ CD8+ T cells from blood. Subset of the sample: CD45RO-CCR7+CD27+CD95- naive CD8+ T cells expressing CXCR3 (TNR3+). The CDR3 protein is CSVEDPRAGGYTF. Together with reference TRBV29-1 and TRBJ1-2, the CDR3 gives the full variable domain: SAVISQKPSRDICQRGTSLTIQCQVDSQVTMMFWYRQQPGQSLTLIATANQGSEATYESGFVIDKFPISRPNLTFSTLTVSNMSPEDSSIYLCSVEDPRAGGYTFGSGTRLTVV.